This T cell receptor beta chain was found in a study of blood T cells in healthy people across ages. A J-beta primer mix and a sample-barcoded 5' primer were used in a second PCR of roughly 6 to 11 cycles. TCRdb re-called the 5' RACE reads through MiXCR, storing one row per CDR3 protein. The sample has about 1.1 million distinct CDR3 sequences, roughly two fifths seen once; the top ten hold around 13%. As concerns this clonotype: Its antigen is currently unknown.

The V gene lost 6 bases and the J gene lost 10 bases, with 21 bases spanning the gap. The CDR3 covers 14 residues. Germline assignment: CDR1 LGHNT and CDR2 FRNRAP. Points from the study as a whole: In older individuals, TCR beta diversity per million T cells was lower, falling roughly linearly with age.

Sequenced input: blood. The chain joins TRBV12-5 to TRBJ1-1; perhaps TRBD1 as D (5 bases). The receptor comes from a man between 18 and 29 years old in good health. CDR3 DNA: TGTGCTAGTGGCCTTTCTACAGGAAGACGAAGAGCTTTCTTT. It translates to CASGLSTGRRRAFF.